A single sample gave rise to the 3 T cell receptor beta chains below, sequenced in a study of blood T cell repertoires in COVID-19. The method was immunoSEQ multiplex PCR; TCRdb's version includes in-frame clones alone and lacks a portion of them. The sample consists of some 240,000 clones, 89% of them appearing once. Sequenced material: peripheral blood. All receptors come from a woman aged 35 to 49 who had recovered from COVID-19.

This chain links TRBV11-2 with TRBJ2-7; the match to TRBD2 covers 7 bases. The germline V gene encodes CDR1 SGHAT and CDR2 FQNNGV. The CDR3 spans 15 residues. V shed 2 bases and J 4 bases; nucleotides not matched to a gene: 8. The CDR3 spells CASSLSGGYTYEQYV. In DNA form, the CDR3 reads TGTGCCAGCAGCTTATCCGGGGGGTATACTTACGAGCAGTACGTC.

CDR3 DNA sequence: TGTGCCAGTAAAAGTAGGGGTAGCACGGGAGAGACCCAGTACTTC. The encoded protein is CASKSRGSTGETQYF. V and J are TRBV19 and TRBJ2-5; D is possibly TRBD1 (5 bases). V was shortened by 7 bases and J by 4 bases, with 19 bases between the two germline ends. Germline lookup yields CDR1 LNHDA and CDR2 SQIVND (reference sequence). The CDR3 extends over 15 amino acids. Complete variable domain (other parts from reference TRBV19 and TRBJ2-5): DGGITQSPKYLFRKEGQNVTLSCEQNLNHDAMYWYRQDPGQGLRLIYYSQIVNDFQKGDIAEGYSVSREKKESFPLTVTSAQKNPTAFYLCASKSRGSTGETQYFGPGTRLLVL.

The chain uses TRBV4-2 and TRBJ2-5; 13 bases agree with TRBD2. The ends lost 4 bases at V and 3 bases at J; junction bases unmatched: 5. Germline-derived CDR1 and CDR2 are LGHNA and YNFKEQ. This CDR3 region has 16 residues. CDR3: CASSPGLAGDEETQYF. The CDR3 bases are TGTGCCAGCAGCCCCGGACTAGCGGGGGACGAAGAGACCCAGTACTTC.